One TCR beta chain is described in this entry. The antigen it recognizes is unknown. For every CD8+ T cell subset, 250,000 to 300,000 cells were flow-sorted straight into RLT lysis buffer, and each subset was sorted in triplicate. To keep memory contaminants out, a stringent definition of naive CD8+ T cells was applied: CD45RO-CCR7+CD27+CD95-. Peripheral blood mononuclear cells were isolated from buffy coats by standard density gradient centrifugation. Naive CXCR3-negative and CXCR3-positive CD8+ T cells were flow-sorted using a FACSAria III. Total RNA was extracted from sorted cells with an RNeasy Mini Kit. CDR3 length: 17 amino acids, cysteine to phenylalanine. No DNA is listed. The source of the sample is a study of CXCR3-negative and CXCR3-positive naive CD8 T cells (dated by TCRdb to about 2019). At the level of the whole study: Approximately 130 million TRB reads were obtained in total, roughly 1.5 +/- 0.3 million reads per library. Data from some twelve donors, pooled across two independent experiments, went into the diversity and physicochemical repertoire analyses. Naive subsets from several donors and memory cells from 3 donors were included in the TRBV-TRBJ cluster analysis. Beyond this particular receptor, the publication reports: Both naive subsets had comparably high repertoire diversity, while memory CD8+ T cells had much lower repertoire diversity. Because surface CD5, which has been linked to self-reactivity in mice, was comparable between naive subsets, TCR interaction strength was also inferred from TRB CDR3 physicochemical properties. TRBV-TRBJ usage was similar between naive CXCR3-negative and CXCR3-positive cells from the same donor, while memory cells showed distinct patterns. TRB CDR3s from CXCR3-positive naive cells showed higher hydrophobicity (lower Kidera factor 4), lower energy, and higher strength and volume indices than CXCR3-negative naive cells. Freshly isolated PBMCs were used for most assays because CXCR3 expression partially decreased after cryopreservation.

Sequenced on a NextSeq 550. The Human TCR Profiling Kit (MiLaboratory) was used to prepare UMI-labeled 5' RACE TRB cDNA libraries. cDNA synthesis used the entire amount of extracted RNA, and PCR amplification then used the entire amount of cDNA produced. The libraries were made side by side, with each library going through the same number of PCR cycles. The source study handled its data this way. About 53,000 +/- 9,400 unique UMI-labeled TRB cDNA molecules per library were extracted with MIGEC and MiXCR, with at least two reads per UMI required. Each library averaged around 40,000 +/- 10,000 functional in-frame TRB CDR3 nucleotide clonotypes without stop codons. After downsampling to 5000 UMI-labeled TRB molecules per sample, diversity metrics such as normalized Shannon-Wiener and Chao1 were calculated in VDJtools. VDJtools was used to calculate clonotype-size-weighted physicochemical properties of the central five CDR3 residues, namely interaction energy, strength, volume and Kidera factor 4. The reads were reprocessed in TCRdb, with one entry per CDR3 protein sequence and no accompanying DNA. TCRdb, not the authors, supplied the V and J calls. For this sample, the table gives about 50,000 distinct CDR3 sequences. About 0.4% of the sample belongs to the ten largest clones.

The receptor comes from a human donor in good health. Some clones in this sample may be carry-over from other donors' samples. This receptor chain uses TRBV3-2 and TRBJ1-4; absent DNA, TCRdb's TRBD1 call cannot be checked. TRBV3-2 constitutes a pseudogene. Sequencing input: naive CXCR3- CD8+ T cells from blood. This sample's cell subset or site label indicates: CD45RO-CCR7+CD27+CD95- naive CD8+ T cells lacking CXCR3 (TNR3-). This receptor has the CDR3 CASSQDGGQVFDEKLFF.